The clone carrying this T cell receptor beta chain was detected a few times. Its antigen is still unknown. A universal primer binding site was introduced by template switching. The final cDNA contained unique molecular identifiers. TCRdb recomputed calls from the 5' RACE reads with MiXCR, one row per CDR3 protein. Counted here are under 300,000 distinct CDR3 sequences, roughly 12% occurring once; the ten biggest clones make up 4%. This entry is derived from a study of identical twins. Study-wide points: Among monozygotic twins, out-of-frame TCR alpha sharing exceeded what models predicted. Weaker excess twin sharing was seen among beta out-of-frame sequences. A lower insertion count was a feature of abundant cord blood beta clonotypes, with no such feature in memory repertoires.

Per germline, CDR1 ENHRY and CDR2 SYGVKD. J was trimmed by 4 bases and V by 0 bases; bases with no gene match: 10. This CDR3 spans 18 amino acids. The same data also went into a second study, on yellow fever vaccine responses in identical twins.

Sample: memory (CD45RO+) T cells sorted from blood. The receptor's source is a woman aged 18 to 35 in good health. The V gene is TRBV10-3, the J gene TRBJ2-5; TRBD1 agrees at 11 bases. The CDR3 loop is CAISESLGQGALPETQYF. The DNA for the CDR3 is TGTGCCATCAGTGAGTCCCTAGGACAGGGGGCGCTCCCAGAGACCCAGTACTTC.